One T cell receptor beta chain is described in this entry. V shed 0 bases and J shed 2 bases, with 5 bases lying between them. CDR1 and CDR2 (germline): LGHDT, YNNKEL (reference sequence). The CDR3 is 14 amino acids. These data originate in a study of Ad26.COV2.S vaccination and SARS-CoV-2 variants. Regarding treatment: roughly 20 received Ad26.COV2.S at low or high dose, single or two shots; 5 received placebo; per-sample allocation not given. The samples date from day 63 after the first vaccine or placebo injection. An Ad26 vector was used to express Wuhan-strain SARS-CoV-2 spike as the vaccine. Profiling relied on immunoSEQ multiplex PCR, and the TCRdb table lists in-frame clones only, not all of them. The sample shows some 340,000 clones, 85% to 90% of them seen only once.

This chain uses TRBV3-1 (or the pseudogene TRBV3-2) with TRBJ1-5; D gene uncertain. This clonotype was obtained from a person between 18 and 59 years old who received the Ad26.COV2.S COVID-19 vaccine or a placebo. The sequenced sample was peripheral blood, obtained in a trial of Ad26.COV2.S vaccine versus placebo. Here the CDR3 DNA reads TGTGCCAGCAGCCAAGATAGGGGCAATCAGCCCCAGCATTTT. This encodes CASSQDRGNQPQHF.